The present T cell receptor (beta chain) was sequenced within a study of T-cell reconstitution after alpha-beta-depleted transplantation in children. General study results and limits: T-cell numbers and diversity one year post-transplant derived largely from freshly generated T cells. Alpha-beta T cells about two months after transplant reportedly derived from several hundred expanded graft clones. Surviving thymic progenitors and recipient T cells were the source of high TCRbeta diversity at day 60 in some patients.

The V and J ends lost 0 bases and 5 bases respectively, with 15 bases between them. This CDR3 has 16 amino acids. Germline-derived CDR1 and CDR2 are LGHDT and YNNKEL (reference sequence). As it was prepared, the TCRbeta library received unique molecular identifiers. In TCRdb, the PCR reads were re-called with MiXCR into one record per CDR3 protein. The profile shows about 250,000 distinct CDR3 sequences, roughly a quarter of them singletons. As for this clonotype: What it binds is not known.

The sequence was obtained from a female patient aged 2 to 10 who had a stem cell transplant for congenital amegakaryocytic thrombocytopenia, so the T cells may come from the graft donor. Sequencing was performed on PBMCs, mostly from graft donor cells, taken 360 days after TCRalphabeta/CD19-depleted stem cell transplant. The chain joins TRBV3-1 to TRBJ2-3, with a possible D match to TRBD2 (5 bases). CDR3 region: CASSQDRASFEDTQYF. In DNA, the CDR3 is TGTGCCAGCAGCCAAGATCGGGCTAGCTTCGAAGATACGCAGTATTTT.